This is a list of T cell receptor beta chains from one sample in a study of blood T cells in healthy people across ages. MiXCR, run by TCRdb on the 5' RACE reads, gives a single entry per CDR3 protein. This sample has roughly 800,000 distinct CDR3 sequences; 58% occur once, and the top ten carry about 20%. Sequencing used blood. The receptors here all came from a man aged 30-40 years in good health. The CDR3 runs from the conserved cysteine through the conserved F or W. The D gene is left open where the match is weak. Where a row states a size, it is once, few, many or the class of an expanded clone; other rows omit it.

.	TRBD2	TRBJ2-7	TRBV20-1	TGCAGTGCTGGGACTAGCGGGAGTTACTACGAGCAGTACTTC	CSAGTSGSYYEQYF
.	TRBD1	TRBJ1-2	TRBV6-6	TGTGCCAGCAGCAAAAAATCCGGGACAGTGAATTCGCATGGCTACACCTTC	CASSKKSGTVNSHGYTF
.	.	TRBJ2-2	TRBV7-8	TGTGCCGGCAGCTTACGGACCAACAAGGGCGCCGGGGAGCTGTTTTTT	CAGSLRTNKGAGELFF
.	.	TRBJ2-3	TRBV7-9	TGTGCCAGCAGCTTAGAGTTAAACCGAATCACAGATACGCAGTATTTT	CASSLELNRITDTQYF
once	TRBD2	TRBJ2-3	TRBV7-9	TGTGCCAGCAGCCCTGGGGCTAGCGGGAGAGCAGATACGCAGTATTTT	CASSPGASGRADTQYF
.	.	TRBJ1-1	TRBV5-1	TGCGCCAGCCGAGGGACATCGAACACTGAAGCTTTCTTT	CASRGTSNTEAFF
once	.	TRBJ2-7	TRBV30	TGTGCCTGGGAGGGACCTCAAAGCTCCTACGAGCAGTACTTC	CAWEGPQSSYEQYF
.	.	TRBJ2-5	TRBV7-9	TGTGCCAGCAGGCCCGAATGGACAGACCAAGAGACCCAGTACTTC	CASRPEWTDQETQYF
.	TRBD2	TRBJ2-1	TRBV12-3/TRBV12-4	TGTGCCACCACAATAGCGGGGATCAATGAGCAGTTCTTC	CATTIAGINEQFF
.	.	TRBJ2-1	TRBV12-5	TGTGCTAGTGGTTACGACAATGAGCAGTTCTTC	CASGYDNEQFF
many	.	TRBJ2-1	TRBV20-1	TGCAGTGCTTCCCGGAGCGTCGGGAATGAGCAGTTCTTC	CSASRSVGNEQFF
few	.	TRBJ1-5	TRBV28	TGTGCCAGCAGTTTGGCGGGACGCAATCAGCCCCAGCATTTT	CASSLAGRNQPQHF
.	.	TRBJ1-5	TRBV7-2	TGTGCCAGCAGCTATTTTTTCCCGGATCAGCCCCAGCATTTT	CASSYFFPDQPQHF
few	.	TRBJ2-7	TRBV3-1	TGTGCCAGCAGCCAAGAACACAAGCGGCCCTACGAGCAGTACTTC	CASSQEHKRPYEQYF
.	.	TRBJ2-7	TRBV7-9	TGTGCCAGCAGCTCAAACACCCAGGGGACCTACGAGCAGTACTTC	CASSSNTQGTYEQYF
few	.	TRBJ2-1	TRBV7-2	TGTGCCAGCAGCTTAGCGGTGGCCCACAATGAGCAGTTCTTC	CASSLAVAHNEQFF
.	.	TRBJ1-2	TRBV5-1	TGCGCCAGCAGAGCGTCCGGGACAAATTATGGCTACACCTTC	CASRASGTNYGYTF
.	.	TRBJ2-1	TRBV27	TGTGCCAGCAGTTTAGGCCTAGGGTCGGGTGAGCAGTTCTTC	CASSLGLGSGEQFF
few	.	TRBJ2-2	TRBV20-1	TGCAGTGCTAGAAGCCCGGGGGGCCGAACCGGGGAGCTGTTTTTT	CSARSPGGRTGELFF
.	.	TRBJ2-5	TRBV7-2	TGTACCAGCAGCTTAGGCGAGTCGAGGAGTGGGACCCAGTACTTC	CTSSLGESRSGTQYF
.	.	TRBJ2-7	TRBV10-3	TGTGCCACCTGTTGTGGGTACAGGCCCACCTACGAGCAGTACTTC	CATCCGYRPTYEQYF
.	.	TRBJ2-7	TRBV28	TGTGCCAGCACTAATTGGGGGTTCGGCAGTTACGAGCAGTACTTC	CASTNWGFGSYEQYF
.	.	TRBJ1-3	TRBV9	TGTGCCAGCAGCCCGCGGACTGGTGGAAACACCATATATTTT	CASSPRTGGNTIYF
.	.	TRBJ2-4	TRBV6-1	TGTGCCAGCATCTTTGACAGGTCGAGCCAAAACATTCAGTACTTC	CASIFDRSSQNIQYF
few	.	TRBJ1-2	TRBV6-5	TGTGCCAGCAGTACCGGCGTAGGCTATGGCTACACCTTC	CASSTGVGYGYTF
once	TRBD1	TRBJ1-2	TRBV19	TGTGCCAGTTCTCCCCGGGACAGGGGACCAGCTAACTATGGCTACACCTTC	CASSPRDRGPANYGYTF
.	TRBD2	TRBJ2-1	TRBV6-6	TGTGCCGCAGCACAGAGCGGCCTAGCGGGAGAGCGCAATGAGCAGTTCTTC	CAAAQSGLAGERNEQFF
.	.	TRBJ2-4	TRBV20-1	TGCAGTGCCCCCGACGTTGGAGAGGCCAAAAACATTCAGTACTTC	CSAPDVGEAKNIQYF
.	TRBD2	TRBJ2-7	TRBV20-1	TGCAGTGCTAGTTGGGAGGGAGAGCAGTACTTC	CSASWEGEQYF
.	.	TRBJ2-7	TRBV15	TGTGCCACCAGCTCCCGCACCGGGGCTAGCTCCTACGAGCAGTACTTC	CATSSRTGASSYEQYF
.	TRBD1	TRBJ1-5	TRBV12-3/TRBV12-4	TGTGCCAGCAGTTTCGGAGGGGGCGGCAATCAGCCCCAGCATTTT	CASSFGGGGNQPQHF
.	.	TRBJ2-1	TRBV12-3/TRBV12-4	TGTGCCAGCAGTGTAGCGCCCGGGAGAAGTGAGCAGTTCTTC	CASSVAPGRSEQFF
.	.	TRBJ2-1	TRBV11-1	TGTGCCAGCAGCTTTTACGGGGGCGAGATCGGTGAGCAGTTCTTC	CASSFYGGEIGEQFF
.	TRBD1	TRBJ1-4	TRBV7-2	TGTGCCAGCAGCTGGGGGACAGGAACTAATGAAAAACTGTTTTTT	CASSWGTGTNEKLFF
few	.	TRBJ1-5	TRBV6-2/TRBV6-3	TGTGCCAGCAGTCCGGGGGGGCCCCAGCATTTT	CASSPGGPQHF
.	.	TRBJ2-5	TRBV18	TGTGCCAGCTCACCATTCGAAGAGACCCAGTACTTC	CASSPFEETQYF
.	.	TRBJ2-1	TRBV7-8	TGTGCCAGCAGTTACAGGGGCGGGAGCGGGTTGAATGAGCAGTTCTTC	CASSYRGGSGLNEQFF
.	.	TRBJ1-1	TRBV6-1	TGTGCCAGCAATCGTGAGGGCGCTGAAGCTTTCTTT	CASNREGAEAFF
.	.	TRBJ2-3	TRBV11-2	TGTGCCAGCAGCTTCCCTTGGACCACAGATACGCAGTATTTT	CASSFPWTTDTQYF
.	.	TRBJ2-5	TRBV20-1	TGCAGTGCTTATCGACGGATGGCGGAGACCCAGTACTTC	CSAYRRMAETQYF
few	TRBD1	TRBJ2-3	TRBV6-6	TGTGCCAGCAGGGGACAGGGGGCGAATTCAGATACGCAGTATTTT	CASRGQGANSDTQYF
.	.	TRBJ2-3	TRBV6-5	TGTGCCAGCAGTTACGAGGGGGCAGATACGCAGTATTTT	CASSYEGADTQYF
.	.	TRBJ2-5	TRBV27	TGTGCCAGCAGTTTATCGCGGGCCCGAGAGGGGCAAGAGACCCAGTACTTC	CASSLSRAREGQETQYF
.	.	TRBJ2-7	TRBV28	TGTGCCAGCAGTATTAGGGCCCTTACGGGGGAGCAGTACTTC	CASSIRALTGEQYF
few	.	TRBJ2-6	TRBV7-8	TGTGCCAGCAGCTTAGTAAGGTCGGCTGGGGCCAACGTCCTGACTTTC	CASSLVRSAGANVLTF
.	.	TRBJ2-3	TRBV7-2	TGTGCCAGCAGCTTAGCCGGGATCCCAGATACGCAGTATTTT	CASSLAGIPDTQYF
.	TRBD2	TRBJ2-1	TRBV7-8	TGTGCCAGCAGCCCTCCCTGGGGGACTAGCGGGGGGCCAAGCTCCTACAATGAGCAGTTCTTC	CASSPPWGTSGGPSSYNEQFF
.	.	TRBJ1-2	TRBV3-1	TGTGCCAGCAGCCAATCGTCCCCTATGCCTCACACCTTC	CASSQSSPMPHTF
.	TRBD2	TRBJ2-5	TRBV20-1	TGCAGTGCTAGAGGGGGACTAGCGTTTCAAGAGACCCAGTACTTC	CSARGGLAFQETQYF
few	.	TRBJ2-7	TRBV7-2	TGTGCCAGCAGCGATGACGGACCCTACGAGCAGTACTTC	CASSDDGPYEQYF
.	TRBD1	TRBJ1-2	TRBV4-1	TGCGCCAGCAGCCGCAACCGAGGAGGGGGCGAATATGGCTACACCTTC	CASSRNRGGGEYGYTF
.	.	TRBJ2-6	TRBV20-1	TGCAGTGCCCTTGATCGGGCATTGGGAGGGGCCAACGTCCTGACTTTC	CSALDRALGGANVLTF
.	.	TRBJ1-4	TRBV12-3/TRBV12-4	TGTGCCAGCAGTTTAATCTGGGAGAAACTGTTTTTT	CASSLIWEKLFF
.	.	TRBJ1-2	TRBV6-5	TGTGCCAGCAGTACACGACGGGGAATGGACTACACCTTC	CASSTRRGMDYTF
few	.	TRBJ1-1	TRBV11-3	TGTGCCAGCAGCTTTCCACAGGAAGCTTTCTTT	CASSFPQEAFF
.	TRBD2	TRBJ2-3	TRBV7-2	TGTGCCAGCAGCCCAAGAAGACTAGCGGGAGTAGATACGCAGTATTTT	CASSPRRLAGVDTQYF
.	.	TRBJ2-1	TRBV7-2	TGTGCCAGCAGCTTAGTGCTAGGAGCGGCCTACAATGAGCAGTTCTTC	CASSLVLGAAYNEQFF
.	TRBD2	TRBJ2-5	TRBV20-1	TGCAGTGCTAGAGTCAGGGCGGGGGAGCAGTACTTC	CSARVRAGEQYF
.	TRBD1	TRBJ1-5	TRBV4-3	TGCGCCAGCAGCCAAGATGACAGGGGAAGCAATCAGCCCCAGCATTTT	CASSQDDRGSNQPQHF
.	TRBD1	TRBJ1-1	TRBV29-1	TGCAGCGTCAAGACAGGGGGGGGAACTGAAGCTTTCTTT	CSVKTGGGTEAFF